The entry below gives a single TCR beta chain sequence along with its context. The sample is drawn from a study of blood T cell repertoires in COVID-19. Looking at the study overall: Acute-phase and convalescent COVID-19 samples originated in the United States, Italy and Spain.

Sequenced by immunoSEQ multiplex PCR; TCRdb stores in-frame clones only, minus some. This sample has about 440,000 clones, with roughly 90% found just once. The CDR3 covers 14 residues. Trimming took 1 base from V and 10 from J, leaving 11 bases between them. CDR1 and CDR2 from the germline V gene are SEHNR and FQNEAQ (reference sequence). This TCR derives from a woman in her twenties or thirties with acute or convalescent COVID-19. V is TRBV7-9 and J is TRBJ1-6, with a weak D call TRBD1 (6 bases). The sequencing input was peripheral blood. The CDR3 nucleotides read TGTGCCAGCAGCTTAGTACAGGGTGGCTCACCCCTCCACTTT. Translating gives CASSLVQGGSPLHF.